Shown below are 26 T cell receptor beta chains from a single sample sequenced in a study of blood T cell repertoires in COVID-19. Generated by immunoSEQ multiplex PCR, the TCRdb table keeps only in-frame clones and is missing some. Of 150,000 to 200,000 clones listed, approximately 83% are singletons. The sample was peripheral blood. Every receptor here comes from a man aged 55-75 years with acute or convalescent COVID-19.

This chain connects TRBV11-2 to TRBJ1-6, with a possible D match to TRBD1 (6 bases). The germline gives CDR1 SGHAT, CDR2 FQNNGV. V lost 6 bases, J lost 6 bases, and 12 bases lay in between. This CDR3 contains 14 residues. The CDR3 nucleotides are TGTGCCAGCAGGCCGGACAGTGCTAATTCACCCCTCCACTTT. This codes for CASRPDSANSPLHF.

The CDR3 is CASSINWDSNTEAFF. For the CDR3, the DNA is TGTGCCAGTAGTATAAACTGGGACAGTAACACTGAAGCTTTCTTT. V is TRBV19 and J is TRBJ1-1; 7 positions match TRBD1. Germline V CDR1 and CDR2: LNHDA, SQIVND (reference sequence). With 2 bases clipped from V and 2 bases from J, the junction kept 5 bases outside the gene matches. CDR3 size: 15 residues.

This rearrangement joins TRBV27 to TRBJ2-1; 10 bases are shared with TRBD2. The CDR3 contains 17 residues. V lost 2 bases, J lost 4 bases, and 8 bases stayed unmatched. Germline CDR1 reads MNHEY; CDR2 reads SMNVEV (reference sequence). The CDR3 DNA sequence: TGTGCCAGCAGTTTACTAGCGGGAGTCGGATTGTACAATGAGCAGTTCTTC. Translating it yields CASSLLAGVGLYNEQFF.

The rearrangement uses TRBV4-1 and TRBJ2-1; 10 bases line up with TRBD2. Trimming removed 5 bases from V and 6 bases from J; junction bases left unmatched: 7. CDR1 MGHRA and CDR2 YSYEKL come from the germline V gene. CDR3 length: 15 amino acids. The chain's CDR3 is CASSKRLAGLNEQFF. Here the CDR3 DNA reads TGCGCCAGCAGCAAGCGACTAGCGGGCCTCAATGAGCAGTTCTTC.

This clone appeared a single time. V and J are TRBV28 and TRBJ1-1, with TRBD1 identical over 8 bases. The CDR3 totals 15 residues. The V segment lost 8 bases and the J segment 2 bases; nucleotides outside the gene matches: 10. Germline assignment: CDR1 MDHEN and CDR2 SYDVKM. CDR3 in DNA: TGTGCCAGCCGCAGGAGGCAGGGGGCAAACACTGAAGCTTTCTTT. As protein: CASRRRQGANTEAFF.

The V and J genes are TRBV11-2 and TRBJ2-7, with TRBD1 identical over 9 bases. J lost 9 bases, V lost 4 bases, and 4 bases had no gene match. Germline CDR1 and CDR2: SGHAT and FQNNGV. The CDR3 sequence is 12 residues long. The CDR3 DNA sequence: TGTGCCAGCAGCTCAACAGGGGGCGCGCAGTACTTC. Residues: CASSSTGGAQYF.

The genes are TRBV19 and TRBJ1-2, with 7 bases matching TRBD1. Germline V gives CDR1 LNHDA, CDR2 SQIVND (reference sequence). The V segment lost 6 bases and the J segment 3 bases; nucleotides outside the gene matches: 4. The CDR3 is made up of 13 amino acids. DNA for the CDR3: TGTGCCAGTAGAGAGCAGGGGGACTATGGCTACACCTTC. This codes for CASREQGDYGYTF. Drawing the rest from reference TRBV19 and TRBJ1-2, the complete variable domain is DGGITQSPKYLFRKEGQNVTLSCEQNLNHDAMYWYRQDPGQGLRLIYYSQIVNDFQKGDIAEGYSVSREKKESFPLTVTSAQKNPTAFYLCASREQGDYGYTFGSGTRLTVV.

The rearrangement uses TRBV10-3 and TRBJ1-5; TRBD1 is a possible D gene (5 bases). The germline V gene encodes CDR1 ENHRY and CDR2 SYGVKD. This CDR3 has 14 residues. V was pared by 11 bases and J by 0 bases, with 14 bases between. The CDR3 sequence: CASGGGNSNQPQHF. CDR3 nucleotides: TGTGCCTCCGGCGGGGGTAATAGCAATCAGCCCCAGCATTTT.

CDR3 loop: CASSLGSVLSGEQYF. The CDR3 DNA is TGTGCCAGCAGCTTGGGCAGCGTCCTTTCTGGCGAGCAGTACTTC. The chain is built from TRBV5-6 and TRBJ2-7; no clear D gene. The CDR3 covers 15 residues. From germline, CDR1 is SGHDT and CDR2 YYEEEE. V was clipped by 0 bases and J by 6 bases, with 16 bases between them.

V and J are TRBV5-5 and TRBJ1-2; D gene unclear. Germline V gene sequence: CDR1 SGHKS, CDR2 YYEKEE (reference sequence). V gave up 1 base and J gave up 1 base, with 11 bases separating them. The CDR3 is made up of 15 amino acids. CDR3 region: CASSLLAEVNYGYTF. CDR3 bases: TGTGCCAGCAGCTTGTTGGCTGAGGTTAACTATGGCTACACCTTC.

This clone has a single count. This chain connects TRBV9 to TRBJ2-3; D possibly corresponds to TRBD2 (5 bases). Germline CDR1 reads SGDLS; CDR2 reads YYNGEE. Trimming cost V 6 bases and J 0 bases, with 14 bases left between them. The CDR3 covers 15 residues. CDR3 in amino acids: CASKFRRVSTDTQYF. In DNA form, the CDR3 reads TGTGCCAGCAAATTCCGGCGGGTCAGCACAGATACGCAGTATTTT.

The V gene is TRBV6-6, the J gene TRBJ1-2; 8 bases line up with TRBD1. Losses at the gene ends were 0 bases for V and 14 bases for J; bases not matched to a gene: 8. The V gene's germline CDR1 is MNHNY and CDR2 SVGAGI (reference sequence). The CDR3 is 13 amino acids. The CDR3 reads CASSYSRPGGSTF. In nucleotides, the CDR3 is TGTGCCAGCAGTTACTCCCGGCCAGGGGGCTCAACCTTC.

The chain couples TRBV10-3 to TRBJ1-4; weak D call: TRBD1 (5 bases). The germline V gene encodes CDR1 ENHRY and CDR2 SYGVKD. The V end was cut by 0 bases, the J end by 6 bases, with 17 bases between. This CDR3 has 17 residues. This chain's CDR3 is CAISESGGRASDEKLFF. The CDR3 nucleotides are TGTGCCATCAGTGAGTCGGGGGGTCGGGCGTCAGATGAAAAACTGTTTTTT.

V usage is TRBV10-2 and J usage is TRBJ2-1; 9 bases match TRBD2. The CDR3 runs 15 residues. The V gene's germline CDR1 is WSHSY and CDR2 SAAADI. V lost 7 bases to trimming and J lost 10 bases; unmatched junction nucleotides: 14. The CDR3 region has the DNA TGCGCCAGCACCCACGGACTGGCGGGGGGGTACGAGCAGTTCTTC. It specifies CASTHGLAGGYEQFF.

V and J are TRBV30 and TRBJ1-1; 8 bases are a match to TRBD1. Germline CDR1 and CDR2: GTSNPN and SVGIG (reference sequence). The CDR3 spans 12 residues. Trimming at V came to 4 bases and at J to 5 bases, leaving 3 bases not matched to a gene. The CDR3: CAWTGGGTEAFF. DNA of the CDR3: TGTGCCTGGACAGGGGGCGGAACTGAAGCTTTCTTT.

The chain uses TRBV19 and TRBJ2-7; 9 bases line up with TRBD1. In germline, CDR1 is LNHDA, CDR2 SQIVND (reference sequence). CDR3 length: 14 residues. V lost 5 bases to trimming and J lost 4 bases; unmatched junction nucleotides: 6. For the CDR3, the DNA is TGTGCCAGTAGTTACGGGACAGGGATTTACGAGCAGTACTTC. It encodes CASSYGTGIYEQYF.

Points on this clone: The same CDR3 can be traced to other DNA sequences in this sample. V and J are TRBV28 and TRBJ1-2; 8 positions match TRBD1. Germline-derived CDR1 and CDR2 are MDHEN and SYDVKM. There are 14 residues in the CDR3. Losses at the gene ends were 2 bases for V and 4 bases for J; bases not matched to a gene: 3. In DNA form, the CDR3 reads TGTGCCAGCAGTTTAGACAGGGGCGGCTATGGCTACACCTTC. Translating it yields CASSLDRGGYGYTF.

CDR3 coding DNA: TGTGCCAGCAGCCAAGATCGGCCTTTCGGGGAGAGCGACAATGAGCAGTTCTTC. Encoded protein: CASSQDRPFGESDNEQFF. This chain links TRBV3-1 (or the pseudogene TRBV3-2) with TRBJ2-1; tentatively, D is TRBD2 (5 bases). Germline V CDR1 and CDR2: LGHDT, YNNKEL (reference sequence). Trimming took off 0 bases at V and 5 bases at J, with 20 bases between the two ends. This CDR3 region has 18 residues.

The V call is TRBV27, the J call TRBJ1-2; D perhaps matches TRBD1 (5 bases). This CDR3 contains 16 residues. V was cut by 3 bases and J by 4 bases, with 18 bases left in between. Germline CDR1 is MNHEY and CDR2 is SMNVEV (reference sequence). This CDR3 reads CASSFGTGLTFYGYTF. The CDR3 DNA sequence: TGTGCCAGCAGTTTTGGGACGGGACTAACCTTCTATGGCTACACCTTC.

This chain links TRBV7-9 with TRBJ2-1; TRBD2 matches at 12 bases. The V gene's germline CDR1 is SEHNR and CDR2 FQNEAQ (reference sequence). Losses at the gene ends were 5 bases for V and 6 bases for J; bases not matched to a gene: 5. The CDR3 spans 15 residues. DNA for the CDR3: TGTGCCAGCAGCCCGACTAGCGGGAGAGGCAATGAGCAGTTCTTC. Translating gives CASSPTSGRGNEQFF.

The rearrangement joins TRBV24-1 to TRBJ1-1; a possible D gene is TRBD1 (6 bases). Deletions cut 7 bases from V and 6 bases from J, with 11 bases between. The length of the CDR3 is 12 residues. CDR1 KGHDR and CDR2 SFDVKD come from the germline V gene. CDR3 coding DNA: TGTGCCACCAGCTTGACAGGTGCTGAAGCTTTCTTT. Amino acids: CATSLTGAEAFF.

The chain combines TRBV9 with TRBJ1-1; possible D gene TRBD1, 5 bases. The CDR3 runs 13 residues. In germline, CDR1 is SGDLS, CDR2 YYNGEE. Trimming shortened V by 2 bases and J by 8 bases, and 13 bases separated the two germline ends. The CDR3 nucleotides are TGTGCCAGCAGCGTGAGGCCTGGGGCAGAAGCTTTCTTT. It is translated as CASSVRPGAEAFF. Variable domain in full (rest from reference TRBV9 and TRBJ1-1): DSGVTQTPKHLITATGQRVTLRCSPRSGDLSVYWYQQSLDQGLQFLIQYYNGEERAKGNILERFSAQQFPDLHSELNLSSLELGDSALYFCASSVRPGAEAFFGQGTRLTVV.

V is TRBV9 and J is TRBJ2-7; TRBD2 matches at 7 bases. Unmatched junction bases numbered 11, after V lost 0 bases and J lost 5 bases. The CDR3 runs 16 residues. Germline CDR1 is SGDLS and CDR2 is YYNGEE. DNA of the CDR3: TGTGCCAGCAGCGTAGGGGTGCGGGAGACGAGGAACGAGCAGTACTTC. Translated: CASSVGVRETRNEQYF.

Written as DNA, the CDR3 is TGTGCCAGCAGCGTCCACAGGGAGCAGGAAAAACTGTTTTTT. Amino acid sequence: CASSVHREQEKLFF. The chain links TRBV7-9 to TRBJ1-4; weak D call: TRBD1 (6 bases). The V gene's germline CDR1 is SEHNR and CDR2 FQNEAQ (reference sequence). The germline V and J ends were trimmed by 5 bases and 8 bases, with 15 bases remaining between them. CDR3 length: 14 amino acids.

DNA of the CDR3: TGTGCCAGCAGTTTGAGGGGGACCCTAACTATGAACACTGAAGCTTTCTTT. It codes for CASSLRGTLTMNTEAFF. J is TRBJ1-1 and V is TRBV28, with D possibly matching TRBD1 (6 bases). CDR3 length equals 17 residues. The germline V and J ends were trimmed by 3 bases and 0 bases, with 17 bases remaining between them. Germline loops: CDR1 MDHEN, CDR2 SYDVKM.

J is TRBJ1-3 and V is TRBV10-3; 7 bases map to TRBD1. Losses at the gene ends were 2 bases for V and 4 bases for J; bases not matched to a gene: 5. Germline CDR1 is ENHRY and CDR2 is SYGVKD. The CDR3 length is 15 residues. The CDR3 DNA follows: TGTGCCATCAGTGAGACGACAGGGTCGGGAAACACCATATATTTT. Its translation is CAISETTGSGNTIYF.